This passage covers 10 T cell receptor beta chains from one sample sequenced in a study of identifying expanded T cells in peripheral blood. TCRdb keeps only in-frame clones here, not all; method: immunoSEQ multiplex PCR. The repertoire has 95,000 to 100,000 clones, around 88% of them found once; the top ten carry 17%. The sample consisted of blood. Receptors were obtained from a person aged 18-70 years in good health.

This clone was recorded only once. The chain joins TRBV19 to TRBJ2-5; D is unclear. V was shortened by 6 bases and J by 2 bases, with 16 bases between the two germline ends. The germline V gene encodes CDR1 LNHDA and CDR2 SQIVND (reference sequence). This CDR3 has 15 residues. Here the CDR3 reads CASSTVGRAQETQYF. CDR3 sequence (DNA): TGTGCCAGTAGCACAGTGGGAAGGGCACAAGAGACCCAGTACTTC. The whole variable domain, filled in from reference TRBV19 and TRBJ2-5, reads DGGITQSPKYLFRKEGQNVTLSCEQNLNHDAMYWYRQDPGQGLRLIYYSQIVNDFQKGDIAEGYSVSREKKESFPLTVTSAQKNPTAFYLCASSTVGRAQETQYFGPGTRLLVL.

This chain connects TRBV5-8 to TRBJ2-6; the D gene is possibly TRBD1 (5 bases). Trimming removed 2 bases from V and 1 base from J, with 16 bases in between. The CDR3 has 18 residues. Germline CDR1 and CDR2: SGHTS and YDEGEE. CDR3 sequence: CASSLEGAVRSGANVLTF. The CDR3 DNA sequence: TGTGCCAGCAGCTTAGAAGGGGCCGTTAGGTCTGGGGCCAACGTCCTGACTTTC.

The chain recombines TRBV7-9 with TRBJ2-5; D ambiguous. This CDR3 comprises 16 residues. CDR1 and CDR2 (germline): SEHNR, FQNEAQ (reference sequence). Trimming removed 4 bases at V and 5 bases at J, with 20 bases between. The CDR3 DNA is TGTGCCAGCAGCTCCCTCCCACCGAGCGTTGGTGAGACCCAGTACTTC. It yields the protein CASSSLPPSVGETQYF. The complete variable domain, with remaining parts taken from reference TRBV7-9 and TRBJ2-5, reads DTGVSQNPRHKITKRGQNVTFRCDPISEHNRLYWYRQTLGQGPEFLTYFQNEAQLEKSRLLSDRFSAERPKGSFSTLEIQRTEQGDSAMYLCASSSLPPSVGETQYFGPGTRLLVL.

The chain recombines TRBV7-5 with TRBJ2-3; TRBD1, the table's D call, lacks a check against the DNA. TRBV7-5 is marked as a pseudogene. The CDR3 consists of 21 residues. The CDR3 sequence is CARSNLRGSPINHSSTDTQYF. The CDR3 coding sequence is TGTGCCAGAAGCAACTTGAGGGGGTCCCCTATCAACCACTCGAGCACAGATACGCAGTATTTT.

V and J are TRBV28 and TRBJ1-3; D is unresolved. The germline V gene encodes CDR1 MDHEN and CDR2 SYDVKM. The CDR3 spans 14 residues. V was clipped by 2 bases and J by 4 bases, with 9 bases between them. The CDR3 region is CASSLGQLGNTIYF. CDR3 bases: TGTGCCAGCAGTTTAGGGCAGCTAGGAAACACCATATATTTT.

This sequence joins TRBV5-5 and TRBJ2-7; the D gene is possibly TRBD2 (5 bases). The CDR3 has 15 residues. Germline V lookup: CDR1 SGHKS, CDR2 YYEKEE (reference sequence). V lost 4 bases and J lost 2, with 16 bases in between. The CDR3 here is CASSQSAGAAYEQYF. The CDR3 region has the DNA TGTGCCAGCAGCCAGAGCGCGGGTGCGGCCTACGAGCAGTACTTC.

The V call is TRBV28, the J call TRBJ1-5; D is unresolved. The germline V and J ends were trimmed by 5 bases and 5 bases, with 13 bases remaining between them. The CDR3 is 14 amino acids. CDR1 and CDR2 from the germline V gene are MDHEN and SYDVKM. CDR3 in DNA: TGTGCCAGCAGTCCCGTGAGTGGTTATCAGCCCCAGCATTTT. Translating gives CASSPVSGYQPQHF.

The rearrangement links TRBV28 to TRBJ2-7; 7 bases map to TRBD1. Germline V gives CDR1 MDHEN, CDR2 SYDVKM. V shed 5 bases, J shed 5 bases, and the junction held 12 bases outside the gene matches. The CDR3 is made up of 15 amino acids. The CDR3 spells CASSHTGASFDEQYF. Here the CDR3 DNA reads TGTGCCAGCAGTCACACAGGGGCGTCGTTTGACGAGCAGTACTTC.

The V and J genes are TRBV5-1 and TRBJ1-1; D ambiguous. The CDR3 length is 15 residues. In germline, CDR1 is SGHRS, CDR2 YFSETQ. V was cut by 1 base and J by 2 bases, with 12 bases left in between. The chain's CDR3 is CASSLPSGHNTEAFF. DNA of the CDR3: TGCGCCAGCAGCTTGCCCTCCGGGCATAACACTGAAGCTTTCTTT.

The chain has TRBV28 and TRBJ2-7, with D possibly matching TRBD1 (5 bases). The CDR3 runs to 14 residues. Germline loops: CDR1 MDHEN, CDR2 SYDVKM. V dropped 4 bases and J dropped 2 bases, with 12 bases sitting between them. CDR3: CASSSFDRTYEQYF. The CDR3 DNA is TGTGCCAGCAGTTCATTCGACAGAACCTACGAGCAGTACTTC. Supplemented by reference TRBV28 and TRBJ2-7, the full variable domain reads DVKVTQSSRYLVKRTGEKVFLECVQDMDHENMFWYRQDPGLGLRLIYFSYDVKMKEKGDIPEGYSVSREKKERFSLILESASTNQTSMYLCASSSFDRTYEQYFGPGTRLTVT.